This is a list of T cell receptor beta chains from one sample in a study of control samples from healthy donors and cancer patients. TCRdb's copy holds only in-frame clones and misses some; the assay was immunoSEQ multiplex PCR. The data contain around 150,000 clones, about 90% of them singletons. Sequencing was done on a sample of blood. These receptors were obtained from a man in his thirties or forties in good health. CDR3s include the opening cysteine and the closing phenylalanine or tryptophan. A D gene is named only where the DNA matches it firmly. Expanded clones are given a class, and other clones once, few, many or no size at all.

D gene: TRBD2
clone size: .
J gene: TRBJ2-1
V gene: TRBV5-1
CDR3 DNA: TGCGCCAGCAGGACTAGCGGGGCCTACAATGAGCAGTTCTTC
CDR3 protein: CASRTSGAYNEQFF

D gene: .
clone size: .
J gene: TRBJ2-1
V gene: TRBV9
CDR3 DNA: TGTGCCAGCAGCACCCCCAGGGGGGGACTCTACAATGAGCAGTTCTTC
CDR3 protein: CASSTPRGGLYNEQFF

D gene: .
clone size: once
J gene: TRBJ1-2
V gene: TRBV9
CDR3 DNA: TGTGCCAGCACCCAGGGGAACTATGGCTACACCTTC
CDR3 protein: CASTQGNYGYTF

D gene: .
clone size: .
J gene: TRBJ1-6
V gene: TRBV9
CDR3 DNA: TGTGCCAGCAGCCCAGGGGAAGAGTCACCCCTCCACTTT
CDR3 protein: CASSPGEESPLHF

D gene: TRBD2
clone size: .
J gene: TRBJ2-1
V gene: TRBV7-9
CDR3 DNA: TGTGCCAGCAGCTCGGGACTAGCAAACTACAATGAGCAGTTCTTC
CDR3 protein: CASSSGLANYNEQFF

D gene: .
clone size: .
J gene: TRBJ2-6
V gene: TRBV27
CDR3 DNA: TGTGCCAGCAAGCGTACTGGGGCCAACGTCCTGACTTTC
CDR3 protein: CASKRTGANVLTF

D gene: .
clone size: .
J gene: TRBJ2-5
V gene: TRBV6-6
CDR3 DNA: TGTGCCAGCAGCACGGGGGAGACCCAGTACTTC
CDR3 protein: CASSTGETQYF

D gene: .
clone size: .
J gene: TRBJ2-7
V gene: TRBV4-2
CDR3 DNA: TGTGCCAGCAGCCAAGGTGGCAACTCCTACGAGCAGTACTTC
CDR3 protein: CASSQGGNSYEQYF

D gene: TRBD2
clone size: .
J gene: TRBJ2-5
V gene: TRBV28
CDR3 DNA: TGTGCCAGCAGTTTAGACTATGGGACTAGTGGTGCGAAGACCCAGTACTTC
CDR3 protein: CASSLDYGTSGAKTQYF

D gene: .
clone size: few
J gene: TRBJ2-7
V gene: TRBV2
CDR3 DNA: TGTGCCAGCACCCGGGACACGTACTACGAGCAGTACTTC
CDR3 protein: CASTRDTYYEQYF

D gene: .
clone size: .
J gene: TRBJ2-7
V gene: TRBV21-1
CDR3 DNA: TGTGCCAGCAGACAACCGACAGAGACCTACGAGCAGTACTTC
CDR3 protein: CASRQPTETYEQYF

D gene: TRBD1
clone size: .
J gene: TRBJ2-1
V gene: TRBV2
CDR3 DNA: TGTGCCAGCAGTGTGAATGGACAGGGTGAGCAGTTCTTC
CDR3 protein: CASSVNGQGEQFF

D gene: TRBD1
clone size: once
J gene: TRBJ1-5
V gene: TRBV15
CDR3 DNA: TGTGCCACCAGCAGAGATAGAGGGGGCTATAGCAATCAGCCCCAGCATTTT
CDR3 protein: CATSRDRGGYSNQPQHF

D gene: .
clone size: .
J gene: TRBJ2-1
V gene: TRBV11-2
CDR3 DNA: TGTGCCAGCAGCTTAGATGCCGGGACCAATGAGCAGTTCTTC
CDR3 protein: CASSLDAGTNEQFF

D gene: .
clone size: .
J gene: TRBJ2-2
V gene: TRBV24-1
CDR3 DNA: TGTGCCACCAGTGATCCACCCACCGGGGAGCTGTTTTTT
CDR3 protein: CATSDPPTGELFF

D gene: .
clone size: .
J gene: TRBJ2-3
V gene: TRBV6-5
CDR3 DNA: TGTGCCAGCAGTTACTCTCCGGGTGTTGGTACAGATACGCAGTATTTT
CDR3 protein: CASSYSPGVGTDTQYF

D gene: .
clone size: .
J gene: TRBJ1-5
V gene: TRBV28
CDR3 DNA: TGTGCCAGCAGTGCCCCGGGCGGGGGACAGCCCCAGCATTTT
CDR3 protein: CASSAPGGGQPQHF

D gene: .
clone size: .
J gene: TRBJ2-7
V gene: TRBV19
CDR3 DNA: TGTGCCAGTAGTATAGATCGGAGCAGGGACTACGAGCAGTACTTC
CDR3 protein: CASSIDRSRDYEQYF

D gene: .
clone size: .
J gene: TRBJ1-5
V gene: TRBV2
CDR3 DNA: TGTGCCAGCAGTGAAGGCCTAGGGGGCAATCAGCCCCAGCATTTT
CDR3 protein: CASSEGLGGNQPQHF

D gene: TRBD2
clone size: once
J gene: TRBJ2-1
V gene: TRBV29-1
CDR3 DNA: TGCAGCGGGACCGGACTAGCGGCCGAAGCCTACAATGAGCAGTTCTTC
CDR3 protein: CSGTGLAAEAYNEQFF

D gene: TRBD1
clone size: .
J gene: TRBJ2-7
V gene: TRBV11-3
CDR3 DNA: TGTGCCAGCAGCCTACAGGGGGGACACGAGCAGTACTTC
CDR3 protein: CASSLQGGHEQYF

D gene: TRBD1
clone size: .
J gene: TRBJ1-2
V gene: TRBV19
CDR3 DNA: TGTGCCAGTAACCTCCCGGGACAGGGAATCTATGGCTACACCTTC
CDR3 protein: CASNLPGQGIYGYTF

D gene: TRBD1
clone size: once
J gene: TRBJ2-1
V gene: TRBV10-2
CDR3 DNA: TGCGCCAGCAGCCCAGGGGGCCCCCAAAGGTTCTTC
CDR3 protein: CASSPGGPQRFF

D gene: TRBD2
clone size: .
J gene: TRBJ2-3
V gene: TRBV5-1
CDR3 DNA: TGCGCCAGCAGCTTGGACCCTAGCGGAGGGGGCACAGATACGCAGTATTTT
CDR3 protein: CASSLDPSGGGTDTQYF

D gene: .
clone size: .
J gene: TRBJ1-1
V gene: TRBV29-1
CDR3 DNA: TGCAGCGCAAACCTGAACACTGAAGCTTTCTTT
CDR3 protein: CSANLNTEAFF

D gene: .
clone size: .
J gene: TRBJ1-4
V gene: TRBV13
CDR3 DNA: TGTGCCAGCAGCCCCCGAATTGCAACTAATGAAAAACTGTTTTTT
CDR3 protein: CASSPRIATNEKLFF

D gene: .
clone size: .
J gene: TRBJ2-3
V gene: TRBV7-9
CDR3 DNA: TGTGCCCTAACGATCCCAGGGGGGCCCACAGATACGCAGTATTTT
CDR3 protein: CALTIPGGPTDTQYF

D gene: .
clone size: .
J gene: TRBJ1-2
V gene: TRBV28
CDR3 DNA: TGTGCCAGCAGTACAAATGTGGACGGAGGATACTACACCTTC
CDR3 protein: CASSTNVDGGYYTF

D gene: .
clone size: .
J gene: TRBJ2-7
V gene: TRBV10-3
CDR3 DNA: TGTGCCATCAGTGCGCGGGGTTTCGTCGAGCAGTACTTC
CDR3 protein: CAISARGFVEQYF

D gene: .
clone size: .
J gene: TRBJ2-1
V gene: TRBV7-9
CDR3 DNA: TGTGCCAGCAGTCAAGAGGGGTACAATGAGCAGTTCTTC
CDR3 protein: CASSQEGYNEQFF

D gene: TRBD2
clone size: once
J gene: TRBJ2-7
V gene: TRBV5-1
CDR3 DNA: TGCGCCAGCAGCTGGGGAGGGGAGGGGACTCGCGAGCAGTACTTC
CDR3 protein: CASSWGGEGTREQYF

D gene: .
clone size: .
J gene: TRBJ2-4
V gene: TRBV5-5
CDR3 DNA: TGTGCCAGCAGCCACCCCGAGGACACCCCGGCGGCCATTCAGTACTTC
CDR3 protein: CASSHPEDTPAAIQYF

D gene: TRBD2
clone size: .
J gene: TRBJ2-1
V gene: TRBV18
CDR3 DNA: TGTGCCAGCCCCCCTTCGGGAGCGGGGGCCCACAATGAGCAGTTCTTC
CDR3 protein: CASPPSGAGAHNEQFF

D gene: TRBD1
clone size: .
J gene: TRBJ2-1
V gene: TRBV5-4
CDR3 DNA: TGTGCCAGCAGCTTGGCACAGGGGAATGAGCAGTTCTTC
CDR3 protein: CASSLAQGNEQFF

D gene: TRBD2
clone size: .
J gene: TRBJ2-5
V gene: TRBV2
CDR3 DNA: TGTGCCAGCAGGCCAAGATTAGCGGGGGGATGGCAAGAGACCCAGTACTTC
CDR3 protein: CASRPRLAGGWQETQYF

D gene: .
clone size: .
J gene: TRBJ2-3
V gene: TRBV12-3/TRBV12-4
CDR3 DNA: TGTGCCAGCAGTTTCTGGGAATCAGATACGCAGTATTTT
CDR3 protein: CASSFWESDTQYF

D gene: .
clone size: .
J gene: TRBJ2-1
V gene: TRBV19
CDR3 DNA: TGTGCCAGTAGTCGGGAAGGTGAGCAGTTCTTC
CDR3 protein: CASSREGEQFF

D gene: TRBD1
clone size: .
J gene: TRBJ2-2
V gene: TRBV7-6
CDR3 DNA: TGTGCCAGCAGCTTAGGACAGGGAATACGATCCGGGGAGCTGTTTTTT
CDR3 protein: CASSLGQGIRSGELFF

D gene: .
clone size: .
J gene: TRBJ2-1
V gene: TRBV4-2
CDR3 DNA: TGTGCCAGCAGCCAAGAAGGCCCCCTGATGGACATATACAATGAGCAGTTCTTC
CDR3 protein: CASSQEGPLMDIYNEQFF

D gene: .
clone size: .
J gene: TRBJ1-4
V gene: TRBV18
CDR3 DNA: TGTGCCAGCTCCTCGGGGGCACCCGCAACTAATGAAAAACTGTTTTTT
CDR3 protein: CASSSGAPATNEKLFF

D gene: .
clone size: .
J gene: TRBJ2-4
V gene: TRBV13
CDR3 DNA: TGTGCCAGCAGCACCCGGGACCCCGGGTCAAACATTCAGTACTTC
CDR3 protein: CASSTRDPGSNIQYF

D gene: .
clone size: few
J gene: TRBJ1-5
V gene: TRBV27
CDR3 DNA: TGTGCCAGCAGTTTATCGGGTAGCAATCAGCCCCAGCATTTT
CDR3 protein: CASSLSGSNQPQHF

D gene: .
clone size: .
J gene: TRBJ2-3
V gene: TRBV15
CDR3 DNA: TGTGCCACCAGCAGAACCCCCGACTTGGGGTACACAGATACGCAGTATTTT
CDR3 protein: CATSRTPDLGYTDTQYF

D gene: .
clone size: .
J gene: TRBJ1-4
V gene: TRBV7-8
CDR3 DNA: TGTGCCAGCAGCTCCCCTGTCTGGGGCGAAAAACTGTTTTTT
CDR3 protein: CASSSPVWGEKLFF

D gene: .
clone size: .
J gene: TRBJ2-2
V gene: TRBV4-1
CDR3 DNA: TGCGCCAGCAGCCAAGAGTCCACAGGGGGGGCGAACACCGGGGAGCTGTTTTTT
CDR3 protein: CASSQESTGGANTGELFF

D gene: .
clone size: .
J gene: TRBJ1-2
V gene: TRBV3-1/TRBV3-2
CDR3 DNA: TGTGCCAGCAGCCAAGATCGTAGGCAGGGCGGTGGCTACACCTTC
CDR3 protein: CASSQDRRQGGGYTF

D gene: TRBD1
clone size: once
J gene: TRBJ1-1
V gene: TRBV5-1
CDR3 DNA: TGCGCCAGCAGCTTGGGGACAGGGGCGAGGACTGAAGCTTTCTTT
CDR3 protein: CASSLGTGARTEAFF

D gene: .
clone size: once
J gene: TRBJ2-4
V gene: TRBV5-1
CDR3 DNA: TGCGCCAGCAGCGGCGGCAAAAACATTCAGTACTTC
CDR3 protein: CASSGGKNIQYF

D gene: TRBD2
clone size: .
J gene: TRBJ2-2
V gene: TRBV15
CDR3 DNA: TGTGCCACCAGCACTACCAGACTAGCGGGGGCCGGGGAGCTGTTTTTT
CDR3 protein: CATSTTRLAGAGELFF

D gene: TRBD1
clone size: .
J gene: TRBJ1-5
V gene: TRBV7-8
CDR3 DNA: TGTGCCACCCAAAGGAGGGACAGGCAAAATAGCAATCAGCCCCAGCATTTT
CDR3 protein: CATQRRDRQNSNQPQHF

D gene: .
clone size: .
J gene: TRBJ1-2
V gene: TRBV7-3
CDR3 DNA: TGTGCCAGCAGCTCAGGGGAGGTGGGCTATGGCTACACCTTC
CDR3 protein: CASSSGEVGYGYTF